The 9 T cell receptor beta chains below come from one sample, sequenced in a study of blood T cell repertoires in COVID-19. Assay: immunoSEQ multiplex PCR; the TCRdb copy retains only in-frame clones and omits some. The sample lists about 250,000 clones; roughly 80% were seen once. Material for sequencing was PBMCs or T cells enriched from blood (not recorded which). The receptors were sampled from a woman aged 40 to 50 who had been exposed to COVID-19.

This chain links TRBV11-2 with TRBJ1-6; TRBD1 might be the D (5 bases). CDR1 SGHAT and CDR2 FQNNGV come from the germline V gene. The length of the CDR3 is 16 residues. V was shortened by 4 bases and J by 4 bases, with 14 bases between the two germline ends. DNA of the CDR3: TGTGCCAGCAGCTCAGAGCGACAGAAATATAATTCACCCCTCCACTTT. It translates to CASSSERQKYNSPLHF.

The V call is TRBV6-5, the J call TRBJ1-2; 11 bases are shared with TRBD1. After removal of 0 bases from V and 8 bases from J, the junction contained 8 bases not matched to a gene. This CDR3 region has 16 residues. Germline CDR1 reads MNHEY; CDR2 reads SVGAGI. The CDR3 DNA sequence: TGTGCCAGCAGTTACTCGGGACAGGGGGAATCTTACGGCTACACCTTC. It codes for CASSYSGQGESYGYTF.

This rearrangement joins TRBV6-5 to TRBJ2-3; D is possibly TRBD2 (5 bases). V was clipped by 0 bases and J by 1 base, with 8 bases between them. Germline CDR1 and CDR2: MNHEY and SVGAGI. This CDR3 spans 15 amino acids. The CDR3 protein is CASSYSDSGTDTQYF. As DNA, the CDR3 is TGTGCCAGCAGTTACTCGGACTCTGGCACAGATACGCAGTATTTT.

The CDR3 nucleotides read TGTGCCACTCAGGACAGGGAGGGATCACCCCTCCACTTT. Translating it yields CATQDREGSPLHF. The chain joins TRBV2 to TRBJ1-6; 8 bases are shared with TRBD1. The CDR3 spans 13 residues. CDR1 and CDR2 (germline): SNHLY, FYNNEI. V gave up 10 bases and J gave up 10 bases; unmatched junction bases: 9. The complete variable domain, with remaining parts taken from reference TRBV2 and TRBJ1-6, reads EPEVTQTPSHQVTQMGQEVILRCVPISNHLYFYWYRQILGQKVEFLVSFYNNEISEKSEIFDDQFSVERPDGSNFTLKIRSTKLEDSAMYFCATQDREGSPLHFGNGTRLTVT.

The chain employs TRBV27 and TRBJ2-7, with 7 nucleotides matching TRBD2. The CDR3 runs to 14 residues. V was clipped by 2 bases and J by 4 bases; unmatched bases: 5. CDR1 and CDR2 (germline): MNHEY, SMNVEV (reference sequence). The chain's CDR3 is CASSLGGVTYEQYF. In DNA, the CDR3 is TGTGCCAGCAGTTTAGGGGGGGTTACTTACGAGCAGTACTTC.

The rearrangement uses TRBV12-3 or TRBV12-4 and TRBJ1-4; a weak D match, TRBD1 (5 bases). This CDR3 spans 12 amino acids. V lost 6 bases, J lost 10 bases, and 12 bases lay in between. The CDR3 DNA is TGTGCCAGCAGGACCCAGGGAAGAAAACTGTTTTTT. Translation gives CASRTQGRKLFF.

CDR3 sequence reads: CASSQEYPPNSPLHF. In DNA, the CDR3 is TGTGCCAGCAGCCAAGAATATCCTCCGAATTCACCCCTCCACTTT. The rearrangement joins TRBV4-2 to TRBJ1-6; D is ambiguous. CDR1 LGHNA and CDR2 YNFKEQ come from the germline V gene. V lost 0 bases and J 7 bases, leaving 10 bases between the germline ends. The CDR3 spans 15 residues.

A few counts support this clone. V and J are TRBV3-1 (or the pseudogene TRBV3-2) and TRBJ2-3; TRBD2 might be the D (6 bases). The CDR3 runs 15 residues. CDR1 LGHDT and CDR2 YNNKEL come from the germline V gene (reference sequence). The ends were cut back, 1 base at V and 4 bases at J, with 12 bases in the middle. Here the CDR3 DNA reads TGTGCCAGCAGCCAAGTGAGGGGAGGATCAGATACGCAGTATTTT. It encodes CASSQVRGGSDTQYF.

V and J are TRBV28 and TRBJ2-7; the D is unclear. Germline V gives CDR1 MDHEN, CDR2 SYDVKM. Deletions cut 4 bases from V and 2 bases from J, with 18 bases between. The CDR3 is 16 amino acids. As DNA, the CDR3 is TGTGCCAGCAGTTCCGCCCAAGTTACATTGACCTACGAGCAGTACTTC. Amino acids: CASSSAQVTLTYEQYF.